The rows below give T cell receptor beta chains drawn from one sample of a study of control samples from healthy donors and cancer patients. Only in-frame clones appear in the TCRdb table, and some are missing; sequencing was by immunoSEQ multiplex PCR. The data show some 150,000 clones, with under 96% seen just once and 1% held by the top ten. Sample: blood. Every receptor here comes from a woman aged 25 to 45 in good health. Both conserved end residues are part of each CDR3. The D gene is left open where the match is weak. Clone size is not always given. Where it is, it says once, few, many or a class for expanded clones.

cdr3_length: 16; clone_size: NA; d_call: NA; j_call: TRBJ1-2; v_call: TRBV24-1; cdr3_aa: CATSDASVQGNYGYTF; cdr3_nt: TGTGCCACCAGTGATGCCTCAGTACAGGGTAACTATGGCTACACCTTC
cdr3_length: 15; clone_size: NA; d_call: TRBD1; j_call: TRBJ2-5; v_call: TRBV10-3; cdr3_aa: CAISEGTEGQETQYF; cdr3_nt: TGTGCCATCAGTGAGGGGACAGAAGGACAAGAGACCCAGTACTTC
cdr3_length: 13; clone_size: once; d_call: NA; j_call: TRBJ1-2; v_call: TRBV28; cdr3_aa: CASTSGIPYGYTF; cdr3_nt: TGTGCCAGCACCTCCGGGATCCCCTATGGCTACACCTTC
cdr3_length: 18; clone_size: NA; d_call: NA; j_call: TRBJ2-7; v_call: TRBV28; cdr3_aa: CASKAPGRNTKTTYEQYF; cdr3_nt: TGTGCCAGTAAGGCCCCGGGACGAAACACGAAAACTACCTACGAGCAGTACTTC
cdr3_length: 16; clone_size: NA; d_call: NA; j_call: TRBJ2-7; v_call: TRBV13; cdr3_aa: CASSSPPGDSSYEQYF; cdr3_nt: TGTGCCAGCAGCTCACCCCCGGGGGACAGCTCCTACGAGCAGTACTTC
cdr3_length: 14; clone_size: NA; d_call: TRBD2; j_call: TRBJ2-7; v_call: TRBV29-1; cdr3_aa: CSVASLGLATEQYF; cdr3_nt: TGCAGCGTTGCATCCTTGGGACTAGCAACCGAGCAGTACTTC
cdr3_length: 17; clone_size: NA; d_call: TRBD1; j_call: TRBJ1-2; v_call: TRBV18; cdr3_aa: CASSPDLAAGQGDGYTF; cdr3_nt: TGTGCCAGCTCACCAGATCTGGCCGCGGGACAGGGGGATGGCTACACCTTC
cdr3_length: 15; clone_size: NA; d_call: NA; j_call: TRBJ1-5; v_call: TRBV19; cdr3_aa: CASRRGDASNQPQHF; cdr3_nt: TGTGCCAGTCGCAGGGGAGATGCCAGCAATCAGCCCCAGCATTTT
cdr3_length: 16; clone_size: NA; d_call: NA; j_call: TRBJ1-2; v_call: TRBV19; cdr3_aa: CASSIDVGGTNYGYTF; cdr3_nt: TGCGCCAGTAGTATAGATGTGGGAGGTACTAACTATGGCTACACCTTC
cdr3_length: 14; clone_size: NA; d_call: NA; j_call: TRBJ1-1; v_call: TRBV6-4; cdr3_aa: CASRGGERNTEAFF; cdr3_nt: TGTGCCAGCAGGGGAGGGGAGAGGAACACTGAAGCTTTCTTT
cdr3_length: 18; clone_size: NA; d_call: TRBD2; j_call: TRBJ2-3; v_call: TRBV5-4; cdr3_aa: CASSFFMTSGGTTDTQYF; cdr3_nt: TGTGCCAGCAGCTTTTTTATGACTAGCGGGGGGACCACAGATACGCAGTATTTT
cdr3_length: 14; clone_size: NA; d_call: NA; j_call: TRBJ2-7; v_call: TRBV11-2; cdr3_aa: CASSLDPGTYEQYF; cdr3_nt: TGTGCCAGCAGCTTAGACCCGGGTACCTACGAGCAGTACTTC
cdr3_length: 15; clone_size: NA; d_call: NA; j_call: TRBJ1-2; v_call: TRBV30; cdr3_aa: CAWNAGLVGRYGYTF; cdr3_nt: TGTGCCTGGAACGCAGGGCTTGTAGGTCGCTATGGCTACACCTTC
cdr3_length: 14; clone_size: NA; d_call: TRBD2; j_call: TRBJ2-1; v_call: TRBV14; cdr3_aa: CASSPGGRVDEQFF; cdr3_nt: TGTGCCAGCAGTCCCGGGGGGAGAGTAGATGAGCAGTTCTTC
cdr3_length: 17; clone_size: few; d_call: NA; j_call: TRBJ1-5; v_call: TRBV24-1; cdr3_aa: CATSDARVSIGNQPQHF; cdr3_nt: TGTGCCACCAGTGATGCCCGGGTCTCGATTGGGAATCAGCCCCAGCATTTT
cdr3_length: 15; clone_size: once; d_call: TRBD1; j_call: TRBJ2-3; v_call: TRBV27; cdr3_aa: CASSLWDREGNTQYF; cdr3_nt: TGTGCCAGCAGTTTATGGGACAGGGAGGGAAATACGCAGTATTTT
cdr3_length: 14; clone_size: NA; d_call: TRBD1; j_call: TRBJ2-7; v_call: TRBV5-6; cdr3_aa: CASSPGTESYEQYF; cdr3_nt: TGTGCCAGCAGCCCCGGGACAGAGTCCTACGAGCAGTACTTC
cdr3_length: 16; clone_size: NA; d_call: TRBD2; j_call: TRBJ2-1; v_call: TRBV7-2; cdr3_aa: CASSSGGWVPENEQFF; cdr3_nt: TGTGCCAGCAGCAGCGGGGGGTGGGTCCCAGAGAATGAGCAGTTCTTC
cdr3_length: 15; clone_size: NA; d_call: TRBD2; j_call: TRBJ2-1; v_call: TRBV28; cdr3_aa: CASSSLGTSLNEQFF; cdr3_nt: TGTGCCAGCAGTTCGCTTGGGACTAGTCTCAATGAGCAGTTCTTC
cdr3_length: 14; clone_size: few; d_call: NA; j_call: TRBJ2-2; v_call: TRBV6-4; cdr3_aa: CASSDSGATGELFF; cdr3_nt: TGTGCCAGCAGTGACTCGGGGGCCACCGGGGAGCTGTTTTTT
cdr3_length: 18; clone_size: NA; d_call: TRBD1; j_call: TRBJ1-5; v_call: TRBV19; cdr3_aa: CASKLGDRGLDSNQPQHF; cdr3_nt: TGTGCCAGTAAACTTGGGGACAGGGGGCTAGATAGCAATCAGCCCCAGCATTTT
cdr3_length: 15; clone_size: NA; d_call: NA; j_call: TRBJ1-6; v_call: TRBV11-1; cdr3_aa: CASSLADSSNSPLHF; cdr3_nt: TGTGCCAGCAGCTTAGCGGACAGTTCTAATTCACCCCTCCACTTT
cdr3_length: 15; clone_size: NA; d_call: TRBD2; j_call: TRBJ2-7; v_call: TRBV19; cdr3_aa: CASSTRLARDSEQYF; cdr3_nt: TGTGCCAGTAGTACACGACTAGCGCGGGATTCCGAGCAGTACTTC
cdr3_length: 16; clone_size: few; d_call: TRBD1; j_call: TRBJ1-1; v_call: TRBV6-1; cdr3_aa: CASSEAAGGENTEAFF; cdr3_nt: TGTGCCAGCAGTGAAGCGGCAGGGGGCGAGAACACTGAAGCTTTCTTT
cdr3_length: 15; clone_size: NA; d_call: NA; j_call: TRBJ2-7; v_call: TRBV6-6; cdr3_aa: CASSETAPYSYEQYF; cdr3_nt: TGTGCCAGCAGCGAGACAGCTCCATACTCCTACGAGCAGTACTTC
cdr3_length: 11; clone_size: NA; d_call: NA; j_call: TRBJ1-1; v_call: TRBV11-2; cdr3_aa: CASSLGAEAFF; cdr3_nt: TGTGCCAGCAGCTTAGGGGCTGAAGCTTTCTTT
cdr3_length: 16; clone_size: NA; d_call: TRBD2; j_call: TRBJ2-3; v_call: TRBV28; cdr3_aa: CASSSNLAGYLDTQYF; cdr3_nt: TGTGCCAGCAGTTCCAACCTAGCGGGTTATTTAGATACGCAGTATTTT
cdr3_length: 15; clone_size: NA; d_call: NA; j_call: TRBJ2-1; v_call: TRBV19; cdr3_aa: CASSIGVSSYNEQFF; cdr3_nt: TGTGCCAGTAGTATTGGTGTTAGCTCCTACAATGAGCAGTTCTTC
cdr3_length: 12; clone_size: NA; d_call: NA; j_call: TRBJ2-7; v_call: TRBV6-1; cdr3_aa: CASSEVLTQQYF; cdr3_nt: TGTGCCAGCAGTGAAGTGTTGACACAGCAGTACTTC
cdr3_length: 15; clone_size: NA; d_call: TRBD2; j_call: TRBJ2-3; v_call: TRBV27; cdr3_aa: CASSLPGGGTDTQYF; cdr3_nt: TGTGCCAGCAGTTTACCGGGAGGGGGCACAGATACGCAGTATTTT
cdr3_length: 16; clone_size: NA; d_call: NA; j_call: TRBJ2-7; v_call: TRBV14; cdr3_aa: CASSRTANPQAYEQYF; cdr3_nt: TGTGCCAGCAGCCGAACTGCCAACCCGCAGGCCTACGAGCAGTACTTC
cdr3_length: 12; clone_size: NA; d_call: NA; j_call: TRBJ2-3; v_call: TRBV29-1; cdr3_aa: CSGDGAADTQYF; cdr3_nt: TGCAGCGGGGACGGGGCGGCAGATACGCAGTATTTT
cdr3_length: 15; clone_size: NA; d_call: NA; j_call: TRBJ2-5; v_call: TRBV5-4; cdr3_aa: CASSLFGGSQETQYF; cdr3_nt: TGTGCCAGCAGCTTGTTCGGGGGATCCCAAGAGACCCAGTACTTC
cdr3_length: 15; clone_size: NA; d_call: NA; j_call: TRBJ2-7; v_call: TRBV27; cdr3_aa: CASSHPGTSKYEQYF; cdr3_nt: TGTGCCAGCAGTCACCCCGGGACATCTAAGTACGAGCAGTACTTC
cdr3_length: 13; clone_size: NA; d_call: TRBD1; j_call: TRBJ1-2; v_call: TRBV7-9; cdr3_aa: CASSGWTGDGYTF; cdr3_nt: TGTGCCAGCAGCGGATGGACAGGGGATGGCTACACCTTC
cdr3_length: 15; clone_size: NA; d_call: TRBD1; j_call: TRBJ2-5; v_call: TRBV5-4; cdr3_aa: CASSFHDRGGETQYF; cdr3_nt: TGTGCCAGCAGCTTTCACGACAGGGGTGGAGAGACCCAGTACTTC
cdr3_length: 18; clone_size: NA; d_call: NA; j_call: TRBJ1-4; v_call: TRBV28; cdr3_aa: CASRSLEGGRVVGEKLFF; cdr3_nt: TGTGCCAGCAGATCCCTTGAGGGGGGCAGGGTAGTGGGTGAAAAACTGTTTTTT
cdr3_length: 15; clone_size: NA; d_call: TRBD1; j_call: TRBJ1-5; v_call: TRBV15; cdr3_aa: CATTTGGAGNQPQHF; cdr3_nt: TGTGCCACCACCACAGGGGGCGCGGGCAATCAGCCCCAGCATTTT
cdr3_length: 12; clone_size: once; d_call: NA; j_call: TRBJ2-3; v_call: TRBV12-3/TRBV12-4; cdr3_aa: CASTPGGDTQYF; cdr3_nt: TGTGCCAGCACCCCGGGCGGAGATACGCAGTATTTT